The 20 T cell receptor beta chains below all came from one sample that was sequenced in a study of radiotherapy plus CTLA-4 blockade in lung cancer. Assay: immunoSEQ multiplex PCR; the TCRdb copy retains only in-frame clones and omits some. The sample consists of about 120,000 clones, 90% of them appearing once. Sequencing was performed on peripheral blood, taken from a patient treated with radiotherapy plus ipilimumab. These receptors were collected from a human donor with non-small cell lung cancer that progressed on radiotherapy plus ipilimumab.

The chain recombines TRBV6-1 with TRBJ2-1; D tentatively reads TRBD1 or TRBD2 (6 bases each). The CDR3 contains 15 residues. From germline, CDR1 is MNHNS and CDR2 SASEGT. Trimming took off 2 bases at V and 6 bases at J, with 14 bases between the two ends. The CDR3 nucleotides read TGTGCCAGCAGTGAAAGGGGGGAGAGGTTCAATGAGCAGTTCTTC. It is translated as CASSERGERFNEQFF.

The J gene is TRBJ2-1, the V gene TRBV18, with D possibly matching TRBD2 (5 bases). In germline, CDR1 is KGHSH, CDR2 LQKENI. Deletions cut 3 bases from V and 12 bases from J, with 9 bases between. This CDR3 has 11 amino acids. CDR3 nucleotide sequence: TGTGCCAGCTCACCGGAGGAGCGGCAGTTCTTC. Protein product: CASSPEERQFF. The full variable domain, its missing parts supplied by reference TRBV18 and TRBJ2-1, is NAGVMQNPRHLVRRRGQEARLRCSPMKGHSHVYWYRQLPEEGLKFMVYLQKENIIDESGMPKERFSAEFPKEGPSILRIQQVVRGDSAAYFCASSPEERQFFGPGTRLTVL.

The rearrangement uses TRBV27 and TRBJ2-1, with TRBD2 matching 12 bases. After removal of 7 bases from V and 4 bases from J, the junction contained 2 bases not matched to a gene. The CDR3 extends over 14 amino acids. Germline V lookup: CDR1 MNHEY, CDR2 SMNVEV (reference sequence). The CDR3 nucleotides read TGTGCCAGCATTGGACTAGCGGGGTACAATGAGCAGTTCTTC. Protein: CASIGLAGYNEQFF.

CDR3 residues: CASSSARVGTEAFF. Here the CDR3 DNA reads TGTGCCAGCAGCTCGGCCAGGGTGGGGACTGAAGCTTTCTTT. V gene TRBV11-1 combines with J gene TRBJ1-1, with D perhaps TRBD1 (5 bases). Germline V gives CDR1 SGHAT, CDR2 FQDESV (reference sequence). Trimming took off 4 bases at V and 5 bases at J, with 14 bases between the two ends. This CDR3 is built from 14 residues.

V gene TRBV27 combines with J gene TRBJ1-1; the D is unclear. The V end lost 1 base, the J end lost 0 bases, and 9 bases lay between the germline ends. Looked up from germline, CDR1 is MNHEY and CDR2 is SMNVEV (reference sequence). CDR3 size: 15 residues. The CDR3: CASSLFGQVNTEAFF. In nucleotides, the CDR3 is TGTGCCAGCAGTTTATTCGGGCAGGTGAACACTGAAGCTTTCTTT.

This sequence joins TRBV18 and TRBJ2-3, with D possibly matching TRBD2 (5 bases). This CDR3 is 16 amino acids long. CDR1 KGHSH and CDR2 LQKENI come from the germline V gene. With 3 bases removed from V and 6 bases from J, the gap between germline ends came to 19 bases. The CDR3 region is CASSPSPGRPPDTQYF. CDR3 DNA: TGTGCCAGCTCACCCTCCCCGGGAAGGCCCCCCGATACGCAGTATTTT.

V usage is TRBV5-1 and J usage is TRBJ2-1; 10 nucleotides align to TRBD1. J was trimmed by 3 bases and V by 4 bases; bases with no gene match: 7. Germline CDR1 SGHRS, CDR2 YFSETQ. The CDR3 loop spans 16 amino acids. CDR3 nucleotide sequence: TGCGCCAGCAGCGTGGACAGGGGGAACAACTACAATGAGCAGTTCTTC. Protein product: CASSVDRGNNYNEQFF.

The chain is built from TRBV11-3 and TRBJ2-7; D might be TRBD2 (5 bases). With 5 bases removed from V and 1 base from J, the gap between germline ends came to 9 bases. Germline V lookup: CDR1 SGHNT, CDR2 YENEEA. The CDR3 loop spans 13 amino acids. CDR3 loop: CASSNTSSYEQYF. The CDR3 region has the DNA TGTGCCAGCAGCAACACTAGTTCCTACGAGCAGTACTTC.

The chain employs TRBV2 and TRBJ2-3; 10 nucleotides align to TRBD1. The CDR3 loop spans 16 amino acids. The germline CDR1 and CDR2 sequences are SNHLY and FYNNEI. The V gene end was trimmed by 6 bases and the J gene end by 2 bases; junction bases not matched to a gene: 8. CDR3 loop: CASRTGQGPVTDTQYF. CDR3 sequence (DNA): TGTGCCAGCAGGACGGGACAGGGGCCTGTCACAGATACGCAGTATTTT.

The CDR3: CASSLVTGKQYF. The CDR3 nucleotides read TGTGCCAGCAGCTTGGTGACAGGGAAGCAGTACTTC. The chain uses TRBV5-8 and TRBJ2-7, with 7 bases matching TRBD1. V gave up 0 bases and J gave up 8 bases; unmatched junction bases: 2. The CDR3 runs to 12 residues. Germline values: CDR1 SGHTS, CDR2 YDEGEE.

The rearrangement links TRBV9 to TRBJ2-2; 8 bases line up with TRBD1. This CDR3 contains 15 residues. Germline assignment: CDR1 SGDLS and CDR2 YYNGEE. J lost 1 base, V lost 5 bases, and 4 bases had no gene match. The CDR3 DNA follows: TGTGCCAGCAGGGGAGACAGGGGGAACACCGGGGAGCTGTTTTTT. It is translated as CASRGDRGNTGELFF.

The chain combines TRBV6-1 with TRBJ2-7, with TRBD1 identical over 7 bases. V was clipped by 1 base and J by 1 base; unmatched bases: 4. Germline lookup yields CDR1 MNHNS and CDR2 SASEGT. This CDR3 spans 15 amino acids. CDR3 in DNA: TGTGCCAGCAGTGAAGGACAGGGAAGGTCCTACGAGCAGTACTTC. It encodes CASSEGQGRSYEQYF.

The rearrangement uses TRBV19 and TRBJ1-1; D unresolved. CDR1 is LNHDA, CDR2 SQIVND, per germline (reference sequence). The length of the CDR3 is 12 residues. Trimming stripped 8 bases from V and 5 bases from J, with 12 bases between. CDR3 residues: CASRNLRTEAFF. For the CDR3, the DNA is TGTGCCAGTCGGAATCTCCGAACTGAAGCTTTCTTT.

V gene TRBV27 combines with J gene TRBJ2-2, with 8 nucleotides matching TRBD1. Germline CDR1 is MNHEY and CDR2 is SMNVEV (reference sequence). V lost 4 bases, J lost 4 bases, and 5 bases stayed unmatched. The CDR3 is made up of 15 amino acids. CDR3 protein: CASSSQGAGTGELFF. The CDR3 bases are TGTGCCAGCAGTTCCCAGGGGGCGGGCACCGGGGAGCTGTTTTTT.

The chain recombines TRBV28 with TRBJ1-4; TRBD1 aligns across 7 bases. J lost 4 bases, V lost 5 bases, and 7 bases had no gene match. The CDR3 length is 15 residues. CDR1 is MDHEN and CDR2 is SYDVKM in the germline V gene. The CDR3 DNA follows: TGTGCCAGCAGTCCTTCAGGGGGTTATAATGAAAAACTGTTTTTT. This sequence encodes CASSPSGGYNEKLFF.

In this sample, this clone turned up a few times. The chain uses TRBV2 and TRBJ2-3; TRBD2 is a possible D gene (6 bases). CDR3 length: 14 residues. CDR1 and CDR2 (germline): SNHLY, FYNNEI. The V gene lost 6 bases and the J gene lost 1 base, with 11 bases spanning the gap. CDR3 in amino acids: CASRVSSGTDTQYF. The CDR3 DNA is TGTGCCAGCAGGGTCTCTAGCGGCACAGATACGCAGTATTTT. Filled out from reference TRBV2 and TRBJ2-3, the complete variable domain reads EPEVTQTPSHQVTQMGQEVILRCVPISNHLYFYWYRQILGQKVEFLVSFYNNEISEKSEIFDDQFSVERPDGSNFTLKIRSTKLEDSAMYFCASRVSSGTDTQYFGPGTRLTVL.

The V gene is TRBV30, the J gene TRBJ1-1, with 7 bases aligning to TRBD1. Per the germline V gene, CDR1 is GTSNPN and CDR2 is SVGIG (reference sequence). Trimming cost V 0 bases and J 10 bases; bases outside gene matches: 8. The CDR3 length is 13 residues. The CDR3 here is CAWSVDRAYVAFF. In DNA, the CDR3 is TGTGCCTGGAGTGTAGACAGGGCCTATGTAGCTTTCTTT.

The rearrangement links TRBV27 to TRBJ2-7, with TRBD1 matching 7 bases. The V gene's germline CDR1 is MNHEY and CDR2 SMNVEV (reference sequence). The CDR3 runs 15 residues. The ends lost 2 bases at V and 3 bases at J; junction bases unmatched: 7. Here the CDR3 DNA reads TGTGCCAGCAGTTTAGTACGGGACAGAAACTACGAGCAGTACTTC. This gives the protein CASSLVRDRNYEQYF.

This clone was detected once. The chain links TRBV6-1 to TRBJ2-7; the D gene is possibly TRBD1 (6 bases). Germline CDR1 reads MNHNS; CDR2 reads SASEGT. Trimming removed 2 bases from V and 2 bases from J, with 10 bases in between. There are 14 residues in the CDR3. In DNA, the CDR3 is TGTGCCAGCAGTGAATTGGGGGCCCCCTACGAGCAGTACTTC. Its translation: CASSELGAPYEQYF.

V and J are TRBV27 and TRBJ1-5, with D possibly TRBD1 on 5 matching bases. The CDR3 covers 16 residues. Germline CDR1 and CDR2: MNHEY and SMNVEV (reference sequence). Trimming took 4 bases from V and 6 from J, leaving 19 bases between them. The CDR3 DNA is TGTGCCAGCAGTTCCACCAGAGGGGTGTCGAGTCAGCCCCAGCATTTT. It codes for CASSSTRGVSSQPQHF.